Listed here is a single TCR beta chain. This record comes from a study of blood T cell repertoires in COVID-19. This CDR3 spans 14 amino acids. Germline CDR1 reads SGHRS; CDR2 reads YFSETQ. V lost 5 bases and J lost 0, with 10 bases in between. As handled by the study authors: Using reference gene primer amplification, nucleated cell counts were estimated. Libraries were prepared by immunoSEQ multiplex PCR; TCRdb keeps only in-frame clonotypes and omits some of them. The D gene and trimming were derived from the DNA, and the V and J assignments and clone size from that table. The sample includes about 160,000 clones, 75% to 90% of them seen just once.

The specimen was peripheral blood. The origin of this receptor is a human donor with acute or convalescent COVID-19. The donor label of this sample is uncertain. V gene TRBV5-1 combines with J gene TRBJ2-3; weak D call: TRBD2 (6 bases). The chain's CDR3 is CASRLATSTDTQYF. The CDR3 DNA reads as TGCGCCAGCAGGCTAGCGACTAGCACAGATACGCAGTATTTT.